These T cell receptor beta chains were read from a single sample in a study of blood T cell repertoires in COVID-19. Here immunoSEQ multiplex PCR was the method, and the copy in TCRdb shows in-frame clones only, minus some. The data contain approximately 380,000 clones, more than 75% of them singletons. Sequenced: PBMCs or T cells enriched from blood (not recorded which). These TCRs come from a woman aged 18 to 35 who had recovered from COVID-19. Both conserved end residues are part of each CDR3.

J gene | V gene | CDR3 protein
TRBJ2-5 | TRBV3-1/TRBV3-2 | CASSLTGTQYF
TRBJ1-5 | TRBV5-4 | CASSREGSNQPQHF
TRBJ2-5 | TRBV19 | CASSKPGQQETQYF
TRBJ1-1 | TRBV30 | CASSEAFF
TRBJ1-2 | TRBV6-2/TRBV6-3 | CASSGDSYGYTF
TRBJ2-7 | TRBV5-8 | CASSYRQATYEQYF
TRBJ1-6 | TRBV15 | CATSTHLGDSPLHF
TRBJ1-5 | TRBV18 | CASSPLSTPGDQPQHF
TRBJ2-1 | TRBV6-2/TRBV6-3 | CASSRTRQYNEQFF
TRBJ2-7 | TRBV7-9 | CASSSGTGTYEQYF